This T cell receptor (beta chain) emerged from a study of shared T cell receptors in the human thymus. TCRdb's table, derived via immunoSEQ multiplex PCR, lists solely in-frame clones and lacks some. The table lists almost 550,000 clones, roughly 74% of them singletons, with 0.01% to 0.015% in the top ten. From germline, CDR1 is LGHNA and CDR2 YSLEER. The CDR3 has 17 residues. The V segment lost 3 bases and the J segment 0 bases; nucleotides outside the gene matches: 9. The sample was also linked to a second study, of human thymus T cells. From that report: Infants, healthy and Finnish, who were having corrective surgery for congenital heart defects served as donors. Thymic and blood repertoires appeared to display a bias in their usage of V and J genes.

The chain joins TRBV4-3 to TRBJ2-3; TRBD1 aligns across 7 bases. Sequenced sample: thymocytes. The sequence came from a boy under two years old with a congenital heart defect. The CDR3 nucleotides read TGCGCCAGCAGCCAGGAGGACAGGCGCTTTAGCACAGATACGCAGTATTTT. It yields the protein CASSQEDRRFSTDTQYF.